This T cell receptor (beta chain) derives from a study of shared clonotypes between healthy human individuals. Per the germline V gene, CDR1 is GTSNPN and CDR2 is SVGIG (reference sequence). The length of the CDR3 is 15 residues. This table comes from immunoSEQ multiplex PCR, and its TCRdb copy is limited to in-frame clones, with some not included. The repertoire holds about 500,000 clones, with 60% to 80% as singletons. Comment on this clone: Given a far larger clone just one base away, this is likely a sequencing read error.

Sequenced material: PBMCs. The chain has TRBV30 and TRBJ2-7, with D maybe TRBD2 (5 bases). The sequence was obtained from a woman in her thirties or forties in good health. Some clones in this sample may be carry-over from other donors' samples. This CDR3 is CAWSGQVGVAYEQYF. In DNA form, the CDR3 reads TGTGCCTGGAGTGGTCAGGTGGGAGTTGCATACGAGCAATACTTC.